Below, 13 T cell receptor beta chains from the same sample are listed, as sequenced in a study of blood T cell repertoires in COVID-19. Repertoires were generated with immunoSEQ multiplex PCR, while TCRdb's copy carries only in-frame clones and drops some. The sample records 130,000 to 150,000 clones, 85% to 90% being singletons. Sequencing was performed on peripheral blood. These receptors all come from a woman aged 40 to 50 with acute or convalescent COVID-19.

This clone showed up just once. The rearrangement uses TRBV18 and TRBJ2-1, with TRBD2 as a possible D gene (6 bases). Germline V gives CDR1 KGHSH, CDR2 LQKENI. V dropped 6 bases and J dropped 7 bases, with 22 bases sitting between them. The CDR3 runs to 16 residues. Written as DNA, the CDR3 is TGTGCCAGCTCTATGCGTTCGGGACTGCGACGGAATGAGCAGTTCTTC. Its translation: CASSMRSGLRRNEQFF.

A remark on this clone: Within the sample, other DNA sequences also encode this same CDR3. The rearrangement uses TRBV27 and TRBJ2-7, with D hard to call. Germline CDR1 is MNHEY and CDR2 is SMNVEV (reference sequence). This CDR3 comprises 11 residues. Trimming removed 4 bases at V and 3 bases at J, with 4 bases between. CDR3 DNA sequence: TGTGCCAGCAGTTCTTACTACGAGCAGTACTTC. Residues: CASSSYYEQYF.

The chain has TRBV7-3 and TRBJ2-5, with 7 positions matching TRBD1. V shed 9 bases, J shed 2 bases, and the junction held 3 bases outside the gene matches. Germline V gene data show CDR1 as SGHTA and CDR2 as FQGTGA. The CDR3 extends over 12 amino acids. CDR3 sequence reads: CARRGQQETQYF. The CDR3 DNA sequence: TGTGCCAGGAGGGGACAGCAAGAGACCCAGTACTTC.

The chain recombines TRBV7-9 with TRBJ2-3; no definite D call. Trimming took 1 base from V and 6 from J, leaving 8 bases between them. From germline, CDR1 is SEHNR and CDR2 FQNEAQ (reference sequence). This CDR3 is built from 13 residues. CDR3 amino acids: CASSLGLSDTQYF. The CDR3, as DNA: TGTGCCAGCAGCTTAGGTTTATCGGATACGCAGTATTTT.

The chain is built from TRBV5-1 and TRBJ2-7, with TRBD2 matching over 9 bases. This CDR3 is built from 16 residues. V dropped 0 bases and J dropped 3; count of bases not matched to a gene: 7. CDR1 and CDR2 from the germline V gene are SGHRS and YFSETQ. The CDR3 coding sequence is TGCGCCAGCAGCTTGGCTAGCGGGGACCCATTCTACGAGCAGTACTTC. As protein: CASSLASGDPFYEQYF.

The chain couples TRBV6-5 to TRBJ2-1, with TRBD2 matching 8 bases. The CDR3 runs to 15 residues. Losses at the gene ends were 4 bases for V and 3 bases for J; bases not matched to a gene: 5. Germline CDR1 MNHEY, CDR2 SVGAGI. The CDR3 bases are TGTGCCAGCAGTTTCGCCGGGACTAGCTACAATGAGCAGTTCTTC. Amino acids: CASSFAGTSYNEQFF.

This clone was observed once. V gene TRBV6-5 combines with J gene TRBJ2-7, with D unresolved. The CDR3 spans 14 residues. The V end lost 3 bases, the J end lost 0 bases, and 9 bases lay between the germline ends. The germline CDR1 and CDR2 sequences are MNHEY and SVGAGI. The CDR3 DNA sequence: TGTGCCAGCAGTTATAGACTGAACTCCTACGAGCAGTACTTC. Translated: CASSYRLNSYEQYF.

The chain recombines TRBV6-1 with TRBJ2-3; TRBD2 matches at 7 bases. Germline V gives CDR1 MNHNS, CDR2 SASEGT. J gave up 0 bases and V 3 bases, and 3 bases lay outside the gene matches. This CDR3 contains 15 residues. The CDR3 spells CASSDLGGSTDTQYF. The CDR3 DNA reads TGTGCCAGCAGTGATCTGGGGGGGAGCACAGATACGCAGTATTTT.

The chain recombines TRBV11-1 with TRBJ1-1; weak D call: TRBD1 (5 bases). CDR3 length: 15 residues. CDR1 is SGHAT, CDR2 FQDESV, per germline (reference sequence). Trimming removed 4 bases from V and 6 bases from J, with 18 bases in between. CDR3 residues: CASSSSGGVGAEAFF. CDR3 sequence (DNA): TGTGCCAGCAGCTCCTCGGGGGGAGTGGGGGCTGAAGCTTTCTTT.

V usage is TRBV6-5 and J usage is TRBJ2-1, with 8 bases matching TRBD2. Trimming cost V 8 bases and J 2 bases; bases outside gene matches: 5. Per germline, CDR1 MNHEY and CDR2 SVGAGI. The CDR3 contains 14 residues. This CDR3 reads CASSKRETYNEQFF. For the CDR3, the DNA is TGTGCCAGCTCTAAGCGGGAGACCTACAATGAGCAGTTCTTC.

The J gene is TRBJ1-1, the V gene TRBV9, with TRBD1 matching over 7 bases. Germline-derived CDR1 and CDR2 are SGDLS and YYNGEE. J gave up 6 bases and V 3 bases, and 11 bases lay outside the gene matches. The length of the CDR3 is 15 residues. This CDR3 is CASSESGTDLSEAFF. The DNA for the CDR3 is TGTGCCAGCAGCGAATCCGGGACAGACCTTTCTGAAGCTTTCTTT.

V is TRBV9 and J is TRBJ1-2; D not certain. V lost 7 bases and J 6 bases, leaving 7 bases between the germline ends. CDR3 length: 10 amino acids. The germline gives CDR1 SGDLS, CDR2 YYNGEE. DNA of the CDR3: TGTGCCAGCCCTGAGAATGGCTACACCTTC. This gives the protein CASPENGYTF.

The J gene is TRBJ2-7, the V gene TRBV7-3; TRBD2 might be the D (5 bases). This CDR3 has 14 amino acids. Trimming took 1 base from V and 6 from J, leaving 13 bases between them. Germline lookup yields CDR1 SGHTA and CDR2 FQGTGA. The CDR3 spells CASSLKGGSAEQYF. CDR3 nucleotide sequence: TGTGCCAGCAGCTTAAAGGGTGGTAGCGCCGAGCAGTACTTC.